This T cell receptor beta chain was recorded in a study of blood T cell repertoires in COVID-19. Across the whole study: Some COVID-19 samples were acute and others convalescent; all came from the United States, Italy and Spain.

V was clipped by 5 bases and J by 9 bases, with 17 bases between them. The CDR3 runs 14 residues. Germline V lookup: CDR1 SGHTA, CDR2 FQGNSA. Some clones are missing from TCRdb's copy, which holds only in-frame ones; the method was immunoSEQ multiplex PCR. Here the sample spans about 36,000 clones, roughly nine tenths being singletons. V gene TRBV7-2 combines with J gene TRBJ2-1, with D unresolved. This clonotype originated in a man between 65 and 79 years old with acute or convalescent COVID-19. Input material: peripheral blood. The CDR3 nucleotides are TGTGCCAGCAGCCCTTCGAAGGCGGCGGTTGAGCAGTTCTTC. It yields the protein CASSPSKAAVEQFF.